A selection of T cell receptor beta chains follows, all from one sample in a study of cytomegalovirus exposure and HLA in healthy donors. Here immunoSEQ multiplex PCR was the method, and the copy in TCRdb shows in-frame clones only, minus some. The sample consists of about 200,000 clones, 81% of them appearing once. The specimen sequenced was PBMCs. The receptors here all came from a man aged 40-49 years in good health and CMV-seropositive. The CDR3 runs from the conserved cysteine through the conserved F or W. Each record gives: V gene, J gene, D gene, CDR3 length, clone size, CDR3 DNA, CDR3 protein. The D gene is left open where the match is weak. The size of a clone is reported for some rows only, either as once, few or many, or as a class for expanded clones.

TRBV5-1,TRBJ2-3,TRBD2,15,-,TGCGCCAGCAGCCCCCTCCCGATTAGCGGGGATACGCAGTATTTT,CASSPLPISGDTQYF
TRBV18,TRBJ2-7,TRBD2,13,-,TGTGCCAGCTCACCCTCAGGACTAGCGGAGCAGTACTTC,CASSPSGLAEQYF
TRBV5-1,TRBJ2-7,TRBD1,15,-,TGCGCCAGCAGCTTGAGACAGGGGGTCTCCTACGAGCAGTACTTC,CASSLRQGVSYEQYF
TRBV27,TRBJ1-3,-,14,-,TGTGCCAGCAGCTCTGGGGGGATCGGAAACACCATATATTTT,CASSSGGIGNTIYF
TRBV6-5,TRBJ1-6,TRBD1,14,few,TGTGCCAGCGGCTGGGGACAGAGCAATTCACCCCTCCACTTT,CASGWGQSNSPLHF
TRBV19,TRBJ1-5,TRBD1,16,-,TGTGCCAGTAGTTCAGTAGAGACAGGGAGGACTCAGCCCCAGCATTTT,CASSSVETGRTQPQHF
TRBV11-2,TRBJ2-1,-,13,-,TGTGCCAGCCTTGTGAGCCCCCTGAATGAGCAGTTCTTC,CASLVSPLNEQFF
TRBV5-1,TRBJ2-2,TRBD1,17,-,TGCGCCAGCAGCTCCGAGGGACAGGGGGGGAACACCGGGGAGCTGTTTTTT,CASSSEGQGGNTGELFF
TRBV19,TRBJ2-7,-,12,few,TGTGCCAGTACCCAGGGGGGATCCGAGCAGTACTTC,CASTQGGSEQYF
TRBV11-3,TRBJ2-2,-,14,-,TGTGCCAGCAGCTTAGATCCCGAGACCGGGGAGCTGTTTTTT,CASSLDPETGELFF
TRBV4-1,TRBJ1-4,-,13,-,TGCGCCAGCAGCCCCAGGGTAGGCGAAAAACTGTTTTTT,CASSPRVGEKLFF
TRBV30,TRBJ2-6,-,16,-,TGTGCCTGGAGTTTCCTAGGGGGCTCTGGGGCCAACGTCCTGACTTTC,CAWSFLGGSGANVLTF
TRBV6-1,TRBJ1-5,-,15,few,TGTGCCAGCAGCGAGCCCAGGTGGGGCAATCAGCCCCAGCATTTT,CASSEPRWGNQPQHF
TRBV5-1,TRBJ2-7,TRBD2,14,-,TGCGCCAGCAGGACTAGCGGGGGACCTCCCGAGCAGTACTTC,CASRTSGGPPEQYF
TRBV6-1,TRBJ2-7,TRBD2,15,-,TGTGCCAGCAGGGGGAGGGACGAGGCGCCACTCGAGCAGTACTTC,CASRGRDEAPLEQYF
TRBV11-2,TRBJ1-6,-,13,few,TGTGCCAGCAGAGGGGGGGCGGGTTCACCCCTCCACTTT,CASRGGAGSPLHF
TRBV4-2,TRBJ1-6,TRBD1,16,-,TGTGCCAGCACCACATCAACCGGGACAGACAATTCACCCCTCCACTTT,CASTTSTGTDNSPLHF
TRBV9,TRBJ2-1,TRBD1,13,-,TGTGCCAGCGCAGGGGGCACTCAAACTAGGCAGTTCTTC,CASAGGTQTRQFF
TRBV7-9,TRBJ1-3,TRBD1,15,-,TGTGCCAGCAGCAGGGACAGCGTCCTCGGAAACACCATATATTTT,CASSRDSVLGNTIYF
TRBV18,TRBJ2-7,-,13,-,TGTGCCAGCTCACCAGGGCGTTCCTACGAGCAGTACTTC,CASSPGRSYEQYF
TRBV7-9,TRBJ2-1,-,16,-,TGTGCCAGCAGCTTATCCCTAGCGTTCTCCTACAATGAGCAGTTCTTC,CASSLSLAFSYNEQFF
TRBV7-3,TRBJ2-3,TRBD2,15,-,TGTGCCAGCAGCTTAACTAGCGGGATTACAGATACGCAGTATTTT,CASSLTSGITDTQYF
TRBV7-9,TRBJ2-3,TRBD2,18,once,TGTGCCAGCAGCCAGACGTGGACTAGCGGTACTAGCACAGATACGCAGTATTTT,CASSQTWTSGTSTDTQYF
TRBV9,TRBJ2-5,TRBD1,15,-,TGTGCCAGCAGCGTAGCCCCGACAGGGCGAGAGACCCAGTACTTC,CASSVAPTGRETQYF
TRBV10-3,TRBJ2-7,-,15,-,TGTGCCAGCAGTTACTCGGGGATTAACCCCTACGAGCAGTACTTC,CASSYSGINPYEQYF
TRBV15,TRBJ2-7,TRBD2,14,-,TGTGCCACCACCTTAGCGGGAGGGTCCTACGAGCAGTACTTC,CATTLAGGSYEQYF
TRBV7-9,TRBJ1-6,TRBD1,14,-,TGTGCCAGCAGCTGGGACAGCGCTAATTCACCCCTCCACTTT,CASSWDSANSPLHF
TRBV29-1,TRBJ1-1,-,13,once,TGCAGCGCCGAAGGGGGGGATAACACTGAAGCTTTCTTT,CSAEGGDNTEAFF
TRBV30,TRBJ2-2,-,12,-,TGTGCCTGGAGGGCCAAGGAGAAAGAGCTGTTTTTT,CAWRAKEKELFF
TRBV29-1,TRBJ1-3,-,15,few,TGCAGCGTTGAAGGAACAGATCACTCTGGAAACACCATATATTTT,CSVEGTDHSGNTIYF
TRBV5-1,TRBJ2-7,TRBD1,16,-,TGCGCCAGCAGCTTTACACGGACAGGGGGATCCTACGAGCAGTACTTC,CASSFTRTGGSYEQYF
TRBV28,TRBJ2-7,TRBD2,15,few,TGTGCCAGCAGGGATGGGACTAGTGTAAACTACGAGCAGTACTTC,CASRDGTSVNYEQYF
TRBV7-6,TRBJ1-1,-,15,-,TGTGCCAGCAGCATAGGGGCGGGGACGGCCACTGAAGCTTTCTTT,CASSIGAGTATEAFF
TRBV27,TRBJ2-2,TRBD1,16,-,TGTGCCACCAACGCCGGGACAGGGGCGTACACCGGGGAGCTGTTTTTT,CATNAGTGAYTGELFF
TRBV2,TRBJ2-1,TRBD2,15,once,TGTGCCAGCATCCAACGGGGGGGGGCCTACAATGAGCAGTTCTTC,CASIQRGGAYNEQFF
TRBV2,TRBJ1-4,-,15,-,TGTGCCAGCATGGACCTCCGGGGAGGGGGTGAAAAACTGTTTTTT,CASMDLRGGGEKLFF
TRBV7-9,TRBJ2-7,-,16,-,TGTGCCAGCAGCTTGTGGGGCGGGGCAGTCTCCTACGAGCAGTACTTC,CASSLWGGAVSYEQYF
TRBV13,TRBJ1-4,TRBD1,15,-,TGTGCCAGCAGCCCAGGGGGCCTGGATAATGAAAAACTGTTTTTT,CASSPGGLDNEKLFF
TRBV10-3,TRBJ2-2,-,14,-,TGTGCCATCAAATGGGAAGGGGACACCGGGGAGCTGTTTTTT,CAIKWEGDTGELFF
TRBV7-3,TRBJ2-1,-,12,once,TGTGCCAGCAGCATCAATAGGGGTGAGCAGTTCTTC,CASSINRGEQFF
TRBV13,TRBJ2-5,TRBD1,14,-,TGTGCCAGCAGCGTGACAGGGGGCGGGGAGACCCAGTACTTC,CASSVTGGGETQYF
TRBV29-1,TRBJ2-1,-,15,-,TGCAGCGTTGAAACTGTTGGGCGTTCCTACAATGAGCAGTTCTTC,CSVETVGRSYNEQFF
TRBV7-9,TRBJ2-3,-,14,-,TGTGCCAGCAGCCCTCCGACTGTCACAGATACGCAGTATTTT,CASSPPTVTDTQYF
TRBV6-1,TRBJ1-6,-,14,-,TGTGCCAGCCTCCTGAGTTCCTATAATTCACCCCTCCACTTT,CASLLSSYNSPLHF
TRBV7-8,TRBJ2-1,-,19,-,TGTGCCAGCAGCTCTACCCAGGGGGTCAGCGGGAGTACTTACAATGAGCAGTTCTTC,CASSSTQGVSGSTYNEQFF
TRBV5-1,TRBJ2-5,TRBD1,16,-,TGCGCCAGCACCCCCTGGACAGGGGAGGCCCAAGAGACCCAGTACTTC,CASTPWTGEAQETQYF
TRBV18,TRBJ1-5,TRBD1,14,-,TGTGCCAGCTCACCGGGACAGGTCAGTCAGCCCCAGCATTTT,CASSPGQVSQPQHF
TRBV27,TRBJ2-7,-,16,-,TGTGCCAGCAGTCGTGAACAGAGTCTGGCGTCCTACGAGCAGTACTTC,CASSREQSLASYEQYF
TRBV7-9,TRBJ1-1,-,15,-,TGTGCCAGCAGCTTAGGGGACCCGGGGGTGAACGGAGCTTTCTTT,CASSLGDPGVNGAFF
TRBV4-3,TRBJ1-4,-,16,few,TGCGCCAGCAGCCAAGGGTCGACAACCACAGGTGAAAAACTGTTTTTT,CASSQGSTTTGEKLFF
TRBV6-6,TRBJ1-1,-,12,few,TGTGCCAGCAGTTACTCGAGCAGGGAAGCTTTCTTT,CASSYSSREAFF
TRBV6-6,TRBJ1-1,TRBD1,14,few,TGTGCCAGCAGTTATCGCACAGGGGACACTGAAGCTTTCTTT,CASSYRTGDTEAFF
TRBV6-5,TRBJ2-4,-,13,-,TGTGCCAGCAGCCCCAGAGGGTGGGACATTCAGTACTTC,CASSPRGWDIQYF